A single sample is the source of the 11 T cell receptor beta chains below, sequenced in a study of T cell responses to AZD1222 COVID-19 vaccine. The data were produced by immunoSEQ multiplex PCR, yet TCRdb's version contains in-frame clones alone and is incomplete. This sample has 100,000 to 120,000 clones, with 85% to 90% found just once. The specimen was peripheral blood, collected on day 0 of AZD1222 vaccination. Source of these receptors: an adult in good health.

This clone showed up just once. The chain is built from TRBV18 and TRBJ1-2; 8 nucleotides match TRBD1. Germline V gene lookup returns CDR1 KGHSH and CDR2 LQKENI. Germline trimming cut 6 bases from V and 8 bases from J; bases unmatched to any gene: 8. There are 13 residues in the CDR3. CDR3 in DNA: TGTGCCAGCTCGGACAGGGTATCCATCGGCTACACCTTC. Amino acids: CASSDRVSIGYTF.

This chain joins TRBV6-5 and TRBJ1-5, with unresolved D. Between the trimmed V and J ends, which lost 2 bases and 2 bases, there was a span of 10 bases. Germline V gene data show CDR1 as MNHEY and CDR2 as SVGAGI. This CDR3 contains 15 residues. CDR3: CASSYTGRGNQPQHF. In DNA, the CDR3 is TGTGCCAGCAGTTACACCGGTAGGGGCAATCAGCCCCAGCATTTT.

The chain couples TRBV18 to TRBJ1-4, with unresolved D. Germline V gene data show CDR1 as KGHSH and CDR2 as LQKENI. The V end was cut by 0 bases, the J end by 8 bases, with 10 bases between. The CDR3 consists of 14 residues. CDR3 region: CASSPPARGEKLFF. The CDR3 region has the DNA TGTGCCAGCTCACCACCGGCCCGGGGAGAAAAACTGTTTTTT.

V and J are TRBV13 and TRBJ2-7; D is unclear. The germline CDR1 and CDR2 sequences are PRHDT and FYEKMQ (reference sequence). The CDR3 consists of 17 residues. Trimming removed 3 bases from V and 1 base from J, with 19 bases in between. CDR3 sequence: CASSFKDKTVSSYEQYF. The CDR3 nucleotides read TGTGCCAGCAGCTTCAAGGATAAGACGGTTTCGTCCTACGAGCAGTACTTC.

This rearrangement joins TRBV5-4 to TRBJ2-5, with 11 bases fitting TRBD2. The ends lost 4 bases at V and 2 bases at J; junction bases unmatched: 4. This CDR3 comprises 15 residues. Germline V gene sequence: CDR1 SGHNT, CDR2 YYREEE (reference sequence). This CDR3 reads CASSERLAGQETQYF. Here the CDR3 DNA reads TGTGCCAGCAGCGAACGACTAGCGGGGCAAGAGACCCAGTACTTC.

This clone was detected only once. This rearrangement joins TRBV3-1 (or the pseudogene TRBV3-2) to TRBJ1-2; 9 nucleotides line up with TRBD1. Germline V gene data show CDR1 as LGHDT and CDR2 as YNNKEL (reference sequence). Losses at the gene ends were 1 base for V and 10 bases for J; bases not matched to a gene: 7. The CDR3 length is 14 residues. In DNA, the CDR3 is TGTGCCAGCAGCCAAGGGGGGACAGGGAGGGACTACACCTTC. As protein: CASSQGGTGRDYTF.

This clone has just a few counts. The V and J genes are TRBV12-1 and TRBJ1-4. TRBV12-1 is a pseudogene. This CDR3 is 14 amino acids long. Here the CDR3 reads CASSPGTREEKLFF. The CDR3 nucleotides read TGTGCCAGCAGCCCCGGGACCAGGGAGGAAAAACTGTTTTTT.

This clone was seen ten or more times. The gene calls are TRBV2 and TRBJ1-5, with 7 bases fitting TRBD1. CDR1 is SNHLY, CDR2 FYNNEI, per germline. The CDR3 runs to 14 residues. V was pared by 6 bases and J by 6 bases, with 8 bases of the junction left unmatched. In nucleotides, the CDR3 is TGTGCCAGCAGCGAACAGGGGATGGGTCAGCCCCAGCATTTT. Translation gives CASSEQGMGQPQHF.

The chain links TRBV6-1 to TRBJ2-6; D ambiguous. From germline, CDR1 is MNHNS and CDR2 SASEGT. Trimming cost V 1 base and J 5 bases, with 9 bases left between them. The length of the CDR3 is 15 residues. The CDR3 spells CASSEDVNRANVLTF. Written as DNA, the CDR3 is TGTGCCAGCAGTGAAGACGTAAACAGGGCCAACGTCCTGACTTTC.

This chain uses TRBV7-2 with TRBJ2-7; 7 bases match TRBD1. V shed 5 bases and J 6 bases; nucleotides not matched to a gene: 13. The CDR3 loop spans 15 amino acids. Germline-derived CDR1 and CDR2 are SGHTA and FQGNSA. CDR3 nucleotide sequence: TGTGCCAGCAGCCCCCTACAGGGGCCATTCCGCGAGCAGTACTTC. Residues: CASSPLQGPFREQYF.

V gene TRBV6-5 combines with J gene TRBJ1-4, with D maybe TRBD1 (5 bases). V was shortened by 3 bases and J by 5 bases, with 10 bases between the two germline ends. From germline, CDR1 is MNHEY and CDR2 SVGAGI. This CDR3 has 14 amino acids. DNA of the CDR3: TGTGCCAGCAGTTATGAACGGGACAATGAAAAACTGTTTTTT. It codes for CASSYERDNEKLFF.